The clone carrying this T cell receptor beta chain was picked up many times. It was RNA transcripts that yielded the amplified TCR beta CDR3 regions. In the first-round RT-PCR of the TCR CDR3, the HTBI primer set was used. TCRdb ran MiXCR on the multiplex PCR reads and lists one entry per CDR3 protein. The table has 540,000 or so distinct CDR3 sequences, roughly 50% seen once. This entry belongs to a study of T cells in Graves' hyperthyroidism and ophthalmopathy. Germline V gene data show CDR1 as SNHLY and CDR2 as FYNNEI. Deletions cut 7 bases from V and 2 bases from J, with 8 bases between. The CDR3 is made up of 12 amino acids.

The V and J genes are TRBV2 and TRBJ1-2; no clear D. The sample consisted of peripheral blood or thyroid tissue (not recorded which). The source of this sequence is an adult woman with Graves' disease, either hyperthyroidism or ophthalmopathy (not recorded which). The CDR3 nucleotides are TGTGCCAGCACGCGAGGGAACTATGGCTACACCTTC. Translated, it gives CASTRGNYGYTF.